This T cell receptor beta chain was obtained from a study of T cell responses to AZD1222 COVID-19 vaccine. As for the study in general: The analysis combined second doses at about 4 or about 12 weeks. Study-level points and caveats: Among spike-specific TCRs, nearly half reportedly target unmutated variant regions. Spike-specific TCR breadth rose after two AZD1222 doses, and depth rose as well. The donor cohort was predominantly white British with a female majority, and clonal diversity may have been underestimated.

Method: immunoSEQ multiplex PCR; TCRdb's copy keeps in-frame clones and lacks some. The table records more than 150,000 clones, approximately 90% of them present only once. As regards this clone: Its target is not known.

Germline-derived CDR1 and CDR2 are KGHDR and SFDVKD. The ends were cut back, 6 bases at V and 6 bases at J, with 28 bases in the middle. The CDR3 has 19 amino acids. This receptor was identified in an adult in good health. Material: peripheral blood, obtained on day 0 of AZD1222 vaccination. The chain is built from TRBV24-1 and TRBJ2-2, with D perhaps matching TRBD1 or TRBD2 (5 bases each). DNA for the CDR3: TGTGCCACCAGTACTGGATATGGGGGTCGGGTCGCCACCCCCGGGGAGCTGTTTTTT. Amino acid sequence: CATSTGYGGRVATPGELFF.